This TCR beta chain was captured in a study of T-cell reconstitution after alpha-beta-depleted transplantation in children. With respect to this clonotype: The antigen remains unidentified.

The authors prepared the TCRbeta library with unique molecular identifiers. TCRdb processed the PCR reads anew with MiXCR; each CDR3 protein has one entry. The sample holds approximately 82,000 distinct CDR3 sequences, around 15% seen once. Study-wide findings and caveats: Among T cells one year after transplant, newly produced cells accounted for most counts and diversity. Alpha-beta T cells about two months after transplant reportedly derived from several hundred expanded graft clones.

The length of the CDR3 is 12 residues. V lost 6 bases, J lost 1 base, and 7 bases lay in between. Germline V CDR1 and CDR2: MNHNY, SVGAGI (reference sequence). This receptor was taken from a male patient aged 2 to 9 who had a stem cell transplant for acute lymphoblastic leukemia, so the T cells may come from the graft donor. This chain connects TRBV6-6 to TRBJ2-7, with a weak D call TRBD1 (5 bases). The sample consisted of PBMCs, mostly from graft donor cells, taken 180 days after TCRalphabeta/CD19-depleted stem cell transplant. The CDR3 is CASSRQSYEQYF. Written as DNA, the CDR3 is TGTGCCAGCAGCCGACAGTCCTACGAGCAGTACTTC.